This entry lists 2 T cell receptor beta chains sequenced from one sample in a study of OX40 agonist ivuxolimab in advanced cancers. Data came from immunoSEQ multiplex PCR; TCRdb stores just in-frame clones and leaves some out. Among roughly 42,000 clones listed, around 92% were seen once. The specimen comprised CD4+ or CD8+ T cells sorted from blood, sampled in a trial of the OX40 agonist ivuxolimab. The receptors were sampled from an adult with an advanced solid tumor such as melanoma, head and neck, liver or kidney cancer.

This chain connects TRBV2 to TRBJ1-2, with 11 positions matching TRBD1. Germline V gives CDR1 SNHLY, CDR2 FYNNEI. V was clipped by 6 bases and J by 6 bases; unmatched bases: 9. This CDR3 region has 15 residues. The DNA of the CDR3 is TGTGCCAGCAGGGCCGGACAGGGGGCGTTTCATGGCTACACCTTC. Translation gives CASRAGQGAFHGYTF.

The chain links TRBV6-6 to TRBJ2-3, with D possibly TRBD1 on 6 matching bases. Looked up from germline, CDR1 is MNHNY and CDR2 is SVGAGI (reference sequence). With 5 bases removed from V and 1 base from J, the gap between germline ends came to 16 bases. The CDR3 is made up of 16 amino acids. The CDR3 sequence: CASSTLGQFRTDTQYF. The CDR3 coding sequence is TGTGCCAGCAGTACCCTAGGACAGTTCCGCACAGATACGCAGTATTTT.